This TCR beta chain was observed in a study of blood T cells in healthy people across ages (dated by TCRdb to about 2015). The study in broad terms: Template switching captured roughly one uniquely barcoded TCR beta cDNA molecule per two T cells in model experiments. Age-related changes in TCR beta repertoire diversity were measured in the study by deep sequencing normalized with unique cDNA molecular identifiers. Donors were grouped into four age groups: young (average 16 years), middle-aged (39), aged (approximately 67) and long-lived (around 80). To avoid experimental bias, donors of different ages were randomly spread across the sequencing lanes. Two additional independent replicas of 1 million unique cDNA reads from the same blood draw were analyzed for two donors (one aged 18 to 29 and one aged 80 or older). Broad study findings and their caveats: As age increased, observed TCR beta diversity per million T cells dropped in a roughly linear way, and a significant reduction was already evident by age 40. Conclusive comparison of naive and antigen-experienced compartments was prevented by the profiling of bulk unsorted PBMCs. Because the CMV infection status of the donors was unknown, age-related changes in expanded clonotypes may potentially have been confounded. Compared with the aged group, the long-lived group had more naive CD4+ T cells, fewer expanded clones and increased TCR diversity, suggesting age selection. Total diversity estimates from one million sequenced T cells were considered lower bounds and underestimates. A strong correlation was found between observed TCR beta diversity and the percentage of naive T cells measured by flow cytometry.

At least ten counts were recorded for this clonotype. This receptor's antigen is unknown. No per-base quality is available; no much larger clone lies one base away. Systemically healthy Caucasian individuals from Russia, about 38 in total and aged roughly 6 to 100 years, were included as donors. Each donor gave about 10 milliliters of peripheral blood, drawn into EDTA-treated Vacutainer tubes. Ficoll-Paque density-gradient centrifugation was used to isolate PBMCs, with at least 7 million per sample. Total RNA was extracted from PBMCs with Trizol reagent, with at least 6 micrograms obtained per sample. The percentages of naive CD45RAhigh/CD27high T cells were determined by flow cytometry on a PBMC aliquot from every donor. Library prep was done by 5' RACE. TCRdb records Illumina HiSeq 2500 as the sequencer. The second PCR ran for about 7 to 11 cycles and used a J-beta primer mix along with a sample-barcoded 5' primer. Each TCR beta cDNA molecule received a unique molecular identifier from a template-switch 5' adaptor carrying 12 random nucleotides. Each sample yielded at least 3 million CDR3-containing paired-end reads. First-strand cDNA synthesis was performed from all RNA using the Mint cDNA synthesis kit, with priming by a TRBC-specific oligonucleotide. Following uracil-DNA glycosylase treatment, a first 18-cycle PCR with universal primers M1SS and BC2_uni_R was performed on all cDNA. On the authors' methods: Each sample was normalized by randomly selecting 1 million high-quality reads, each carrying a distinct molecular identifier. Instead of being binned into consensus sequences, reads with shared molecular identifiers were discarded. MiTCR, set to a Q25 quality threshold and the strictest error-elimination algorithm, was used for CDR3 identification, clonotype clustering and error correction. Lower-bound total TCR beta diversity was estimated with a nonparametric unseen species model using Euler transformation. TCRdb cleaned the public reads at Q25 with fastp, built clones with MiXCR and kept in-frame beta chains. Every distinct CDR3 protein forms one entry, paired with its most common genes and DNA. The V and J calls and clone size come from TCRdb's table, not from the authors' own analysis. This sample gives 1.5 million to 2 million distinct CDR3 sequences in total; roughly 27% of them show up just once. Roughly 8% of the sample comes from the top ten.

Trimming takes 7 bases from V and 0 bases from J, and the germline ends sit 10 bases apart. There are 14 amino acids in the CDR3, from cysteine to phenylalanine inclusive. Kept here is only the CDR3 DNA, which spans 42 bases and is read in frame from base 1. The sequencing input was blood. The TCR originated in a woman aged 25 to 39 in good health. The receptor chain draws on TRBV12-3 or TRBV12-4 and TRBJ2-4, and perhaps TRBD1 as D gene, on 6 matching bases. The CDR3 protein is CASTPGAAKNIQYF. DNA sequence: TGTGCCAGCACTCCAGGGGCAGCCAAAAACATTCAGTACTTC.